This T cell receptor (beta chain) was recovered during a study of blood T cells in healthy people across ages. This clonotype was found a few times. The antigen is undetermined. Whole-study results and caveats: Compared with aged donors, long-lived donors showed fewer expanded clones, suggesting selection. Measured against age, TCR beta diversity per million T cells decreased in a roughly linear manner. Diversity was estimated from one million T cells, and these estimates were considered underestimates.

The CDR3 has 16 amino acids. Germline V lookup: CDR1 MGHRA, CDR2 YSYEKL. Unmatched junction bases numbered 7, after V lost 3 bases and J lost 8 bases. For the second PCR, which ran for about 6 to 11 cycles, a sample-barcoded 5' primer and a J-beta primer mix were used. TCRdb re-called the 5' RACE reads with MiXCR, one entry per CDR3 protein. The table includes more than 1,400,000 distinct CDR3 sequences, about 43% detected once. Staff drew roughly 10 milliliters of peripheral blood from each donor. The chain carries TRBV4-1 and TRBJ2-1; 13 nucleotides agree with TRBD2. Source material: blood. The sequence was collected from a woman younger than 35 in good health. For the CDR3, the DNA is TGCGCCAGCAGCCACCGAACTAGCGGGGGGGCCGATGAGCAGTTCTTC. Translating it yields CASSHRTSGGADEQFF.